Reported below is one TCR beta chain. Per the germline V gene, CDR1 is MNHEY and CDR2 is SMNVEV (reference sequence). The CDR3 is 14 amino acids. Deletions cut 5 bases from V and 6 bases from J, with 16 bases between. Donors likely had unrecorded immune exposures despite being nominally healthy when sampled. This sample was included in a study of cytomegalovirus exposure and HLA in healthy donors. Vbeta (60) and Jbeta (13) primers were used in the PCR. This table comes from immunoSEQ multiplex PCR, and its TCRdb copy is limited to in-frame clones, with some not included. The data contain some 170,000 clones, less than 90% of them singletons.

The sequencing input was PBMCs. The chain joins TRBV27 to TRBJ1-2; a weak D match, TRBD1 (6 bases). The clonotype was recovered from a man over 45 in good health and CMV-seropositive. CDR3 sequence reads: CASSSSGHLDGYTF. The CDR3 DNA sequence: TGTGCCAGCAGTAGCTCGGGACACCTGGATGGCTACACCTTC.